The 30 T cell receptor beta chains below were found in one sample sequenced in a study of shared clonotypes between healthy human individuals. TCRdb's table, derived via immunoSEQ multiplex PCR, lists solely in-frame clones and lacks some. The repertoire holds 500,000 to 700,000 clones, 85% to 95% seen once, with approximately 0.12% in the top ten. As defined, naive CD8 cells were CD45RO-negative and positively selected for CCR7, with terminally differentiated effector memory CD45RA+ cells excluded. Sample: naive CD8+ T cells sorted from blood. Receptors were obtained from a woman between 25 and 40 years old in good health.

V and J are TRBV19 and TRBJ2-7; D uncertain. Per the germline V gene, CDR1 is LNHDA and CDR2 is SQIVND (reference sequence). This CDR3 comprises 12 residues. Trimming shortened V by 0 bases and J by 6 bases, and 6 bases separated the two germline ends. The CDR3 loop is CASSIDPGEQYF. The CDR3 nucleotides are TGTGCCAGTAGTATAGATCCAGGCGAGCAGTACTTC. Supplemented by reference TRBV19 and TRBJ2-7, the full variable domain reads DGGITQSPKYLFRKEGQNVTLSCEQNLNHDAMYWYRQDPGQGLRLIYYSQIVNDFQKGDIAEGYSVSREKKESFPLTVTSAQKNPTAFYLCASSIDPGEQYFGPGTRLTVT.

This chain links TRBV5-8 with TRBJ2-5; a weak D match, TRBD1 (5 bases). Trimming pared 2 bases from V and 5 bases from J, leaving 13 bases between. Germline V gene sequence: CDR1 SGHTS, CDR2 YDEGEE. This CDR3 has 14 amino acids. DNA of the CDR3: TGTGCCAGCAGCTTAGGGGTCAGGGTGGAGACCCAGTACTTC. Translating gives CASSLGVRVETQYF.

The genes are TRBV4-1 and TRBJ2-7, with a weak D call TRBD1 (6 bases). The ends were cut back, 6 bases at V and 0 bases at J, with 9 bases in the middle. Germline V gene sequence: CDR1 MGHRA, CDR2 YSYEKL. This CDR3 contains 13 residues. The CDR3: CASSTDSSYEQYF. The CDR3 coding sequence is TGCGCCAGCAGTACGGACAGCTCCTACGAGCAGTACTTC.

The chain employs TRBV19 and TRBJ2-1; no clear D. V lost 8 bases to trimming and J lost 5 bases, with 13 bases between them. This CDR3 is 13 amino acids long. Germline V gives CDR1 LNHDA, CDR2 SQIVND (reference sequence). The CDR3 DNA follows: TGTGCCAGTGCCCCGGGTTTGAACAATGAGCAGTTCTTC. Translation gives CASAPGLNNEQFF. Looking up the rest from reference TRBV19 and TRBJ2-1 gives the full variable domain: DGGITQSPKYLFRKEGQNVTLSCEQNLNHDAMYWYRQDPGQGLRLIYYSQIVNDFQKGDIAEGYSVSREKKESFPLTVTSAQKNPTAFYLCASAPGLNNEQFFGPGTRLTVL.

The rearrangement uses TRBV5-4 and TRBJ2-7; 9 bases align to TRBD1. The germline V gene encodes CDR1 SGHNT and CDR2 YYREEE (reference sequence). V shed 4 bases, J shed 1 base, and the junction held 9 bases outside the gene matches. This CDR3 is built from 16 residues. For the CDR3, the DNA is TGTGCCAGCAGCCAAGAACAGGGGGCGCCTTCCTACGAGCAGTACTTC. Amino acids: CASSQEQGAPSYEQYF.

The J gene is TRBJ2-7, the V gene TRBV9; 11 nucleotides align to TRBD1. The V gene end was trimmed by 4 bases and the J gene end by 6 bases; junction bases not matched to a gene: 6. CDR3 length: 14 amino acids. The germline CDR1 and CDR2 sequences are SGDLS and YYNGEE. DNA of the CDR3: TGTGCCAGCAGCTTGGGACAGGGGGAAGGCGAGCAGTACTTC. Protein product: CASSLGQGEGEQYF.

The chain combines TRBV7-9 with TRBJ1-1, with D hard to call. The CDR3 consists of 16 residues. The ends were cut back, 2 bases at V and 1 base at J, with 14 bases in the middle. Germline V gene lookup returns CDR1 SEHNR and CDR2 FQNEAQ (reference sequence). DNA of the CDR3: TGTGCCAGCAGCTTACTACTTGCGATGGAGAACACTGAAGCTTTCTTT. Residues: CASSLLLAMENTEAFF. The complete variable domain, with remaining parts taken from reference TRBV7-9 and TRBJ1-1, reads DTGVSQNPRHKITKRGQNVTFRCDPISEHNRLYWYRQTLGQGPEFLTYFQNEAQLEKSRLLSDRFSAERPKGSFSTLEIQRTEQGDSAMYLCASSLLLAMENTEAFFGQGTRLTVV.

CDR3 residues: CASSIPLGAEQYF. The CDR3 DNA reads as TGTGCCAGCAGCATCCCTTTAGGGGCCGAGCAGTACTTC. The V call is TRBV5-5, the J call TRBJ2-7; maybe TRBD1 (5 bases). The CDR3 is made up of 13 amino acids. Trimming left V 4 bases short and J 6 bases short, with 14 bases between. In germline, CDR1 is SGHKS, CDR2 YYEKEE (reference sequence).

The DNA for the CDR3 is TGCGCCAGCAGCTTTCGGGGGCCCGGGGAGCTGTTTTTT. Encoded protein: CASSFRGPGELFF. The chain combines TRBV5-1 with TRBJ2-2, with D perhaps matching TRBD1 or TRBD2 (6 bases each). Germline CDR1 reads SGHRS; CDR2 reads YFSETQ. There are 13 residues in the CDR3. The germline V and J ends were trimmed by 2 bases and 6 bases, with 8 bases remaining between them. Looking up the rest from reference TRBV5-1 and TRBJ2-2 gives the full variable domain: KAGVTQTPRYLIKTRGQQVTLSCSPISGHRSVSWYQQTPGQGLQFLFEYFSETQRNKGNFPGRFSGRQFSNSRSEMNVSTLELGDSALYLCASSFRGPGELFFGEGSRLTVL.

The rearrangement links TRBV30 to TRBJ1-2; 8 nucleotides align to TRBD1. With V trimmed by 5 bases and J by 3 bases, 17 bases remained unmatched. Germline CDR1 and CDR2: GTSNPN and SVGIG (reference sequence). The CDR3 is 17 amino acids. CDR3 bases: TGTGCCTGGGTCAAGACCGGGACAGGCTTTTCTGACTATGGCTACACCTTC. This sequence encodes CAWVKTGTGFSDYGYTF.

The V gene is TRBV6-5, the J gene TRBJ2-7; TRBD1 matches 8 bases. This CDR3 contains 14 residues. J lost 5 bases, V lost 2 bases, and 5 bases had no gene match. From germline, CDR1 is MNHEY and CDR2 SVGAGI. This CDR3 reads CASSYNQGADEQYF. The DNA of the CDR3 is TGTGCCAGCAGTTACAATCAGGGGGCTGACGAGCAGTACTTC.

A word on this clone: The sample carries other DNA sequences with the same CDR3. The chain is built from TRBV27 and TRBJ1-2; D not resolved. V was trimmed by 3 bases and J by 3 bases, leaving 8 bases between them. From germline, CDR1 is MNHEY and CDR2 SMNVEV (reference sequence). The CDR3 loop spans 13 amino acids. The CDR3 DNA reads TGTGCCAGCAGTTTTGGAACAGACTATGGCTACACCTTC. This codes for CASSFGTDYGYTF.

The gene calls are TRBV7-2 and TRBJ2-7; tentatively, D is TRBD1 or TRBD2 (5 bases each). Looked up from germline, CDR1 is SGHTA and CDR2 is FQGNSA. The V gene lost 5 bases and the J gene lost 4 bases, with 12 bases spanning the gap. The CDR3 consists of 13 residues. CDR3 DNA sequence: TGTGCCAGCAGCACCCGGGACGCTTACGAGCAGTACTTC. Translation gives CASSTRDAYEQYF.

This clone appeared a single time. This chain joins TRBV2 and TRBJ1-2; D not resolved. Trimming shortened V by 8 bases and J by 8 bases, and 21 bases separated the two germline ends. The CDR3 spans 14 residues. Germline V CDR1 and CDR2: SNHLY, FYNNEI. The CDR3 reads CASGPVPGYFGYTF. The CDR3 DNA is TGTGCCAGCGGCCCAGTCCCGGGGTATTTCGGCTACACCTTC.

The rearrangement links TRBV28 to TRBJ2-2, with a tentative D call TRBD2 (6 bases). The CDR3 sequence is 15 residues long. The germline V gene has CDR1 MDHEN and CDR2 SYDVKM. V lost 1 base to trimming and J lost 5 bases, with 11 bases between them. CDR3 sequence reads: CASSLYGGMTGELFF. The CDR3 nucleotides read TGTGCCAGCAGTTTATACGGGGGAATGACCGGGGAGCTGTTTTTT.

CDR3 DNA sequence: TGTGCCAGTAGAGCCACTAGTTATCAGCCCCAGCATTTT. Its protein is CASRATSYQPQHF. This chain connects TRBV19 to TRBJ1-5; D gene uncertain. This CDR3 contains 13 residues. V was clipped by 6 bases and J by 5 bases, with 11 bases between them. Germline-derived CDR1 and CDR2 are LNHDA and SQIVND (reference sequence).

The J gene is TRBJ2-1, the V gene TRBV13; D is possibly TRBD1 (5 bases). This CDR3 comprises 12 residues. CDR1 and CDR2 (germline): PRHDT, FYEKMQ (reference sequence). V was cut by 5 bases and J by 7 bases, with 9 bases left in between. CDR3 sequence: CASSPDSNEQFF. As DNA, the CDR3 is TGTGCCAGCAGCCCTGACAGTAATGAGCAGTTCTTC.

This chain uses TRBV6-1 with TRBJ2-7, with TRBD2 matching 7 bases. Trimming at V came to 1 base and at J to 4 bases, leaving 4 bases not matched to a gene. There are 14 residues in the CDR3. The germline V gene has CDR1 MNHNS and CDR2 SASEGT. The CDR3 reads CASSEGLAVYEQYF. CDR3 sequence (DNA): TGTGCCAGCAGTGAAGGACTAGCAGTTTACGAGCAGTACTTC.

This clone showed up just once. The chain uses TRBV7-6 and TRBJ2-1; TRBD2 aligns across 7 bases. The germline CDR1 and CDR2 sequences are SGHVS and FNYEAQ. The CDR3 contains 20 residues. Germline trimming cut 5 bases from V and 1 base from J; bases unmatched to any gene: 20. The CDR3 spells CASSPGRDPSQIGSYNEQFF. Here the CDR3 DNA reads TGTGCCAGCAGCCCGGGGAGGGATCCGTCTCAAATCGGGTCCTACAATGAGCAGTTCTTC.

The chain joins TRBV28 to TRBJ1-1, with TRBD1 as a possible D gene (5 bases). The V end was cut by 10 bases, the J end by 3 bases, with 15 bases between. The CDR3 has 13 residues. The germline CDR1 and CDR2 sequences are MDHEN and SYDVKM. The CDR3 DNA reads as TGTGCCATCCACAGGCGGGGGGACACTGAAGCTTTCTTT. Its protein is CAIHRRGDTEAFF.

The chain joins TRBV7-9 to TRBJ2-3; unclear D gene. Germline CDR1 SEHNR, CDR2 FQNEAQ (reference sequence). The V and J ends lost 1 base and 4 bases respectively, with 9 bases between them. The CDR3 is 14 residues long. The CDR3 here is CASSLDLDPDTQYF. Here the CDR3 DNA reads TGTGCCAGCAGCTTAGACCTAGACCCAGATACGCAGTATTTT.

This CDR3 is CASRTSGMVETQYF. The DNA of the CDR3 is TGTGCCAGCCGGACTAGCGGAATGGTGGAGACCCAGTACTTC. This rearrangement joins TRBV2 to TRBJ2-5; 10 bases are shared with TRBD2. This CDR3 has 14 amino acids. Germline-derived CDR1 and CDR2 are SNHLY and FYNNEI. V was clipped by 8 bases and J by 5 bases; unmatched bases: 8. The complete variable domain, with remaining parts taken from reference TRBV2 and TRBJ2-5, reads EPEVTQTPSHQVTQMGQEVILRCVPISNHLYFYWYRQILGQKVEFLVSFYNNEISEKSEIFDDQFSVERPDGSNFTLKIRSTKLEDSAMYFCASRTSGMVETQYFGPGTRLLVL.

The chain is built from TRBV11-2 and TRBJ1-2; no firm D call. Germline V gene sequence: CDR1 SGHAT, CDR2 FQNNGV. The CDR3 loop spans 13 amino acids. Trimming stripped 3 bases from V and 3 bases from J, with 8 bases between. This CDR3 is CASSFYSYYGYTF. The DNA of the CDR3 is TGTGCCAGCAGCTTTTACAGCTACTATGGCTACACCTTC. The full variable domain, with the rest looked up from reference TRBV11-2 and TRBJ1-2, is EAGVAQSPRYKIIEKRQSVAFWCNPISGHATLYWYQQILGQGPKLLIQFQNNGVVDDSQLPKDRFSAERLKGVDSTLKIQPAKLEDSAVYLCASSFYSYYGYTFGSGTRLTVV.

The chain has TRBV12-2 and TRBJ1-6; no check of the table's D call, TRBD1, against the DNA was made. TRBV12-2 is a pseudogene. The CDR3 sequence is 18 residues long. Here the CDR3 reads CASRPQGDRGRGNSPLHF. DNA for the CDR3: TGTGCAAGTCGCCCCCAAGGGGACAGGGGGCGCGGAAATTCACCCCTCCACTTT.

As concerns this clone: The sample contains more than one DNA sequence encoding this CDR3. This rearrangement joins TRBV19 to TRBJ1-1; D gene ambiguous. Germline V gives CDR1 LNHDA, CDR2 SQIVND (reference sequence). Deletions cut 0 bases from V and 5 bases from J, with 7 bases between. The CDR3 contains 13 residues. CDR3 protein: CASSIDGETEAFF. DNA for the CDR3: TGTGCCAGTAGTATAGATGGGGAGACTGAAGCTTTCTTT.

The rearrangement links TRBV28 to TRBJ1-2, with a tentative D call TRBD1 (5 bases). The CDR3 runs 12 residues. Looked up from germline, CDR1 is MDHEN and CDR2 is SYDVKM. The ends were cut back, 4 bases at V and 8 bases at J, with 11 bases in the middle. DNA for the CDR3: TGTGCCAGCAGTTCGACCAGGGACGGCTACACCTTC. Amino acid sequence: CASSSTRDGYTF.

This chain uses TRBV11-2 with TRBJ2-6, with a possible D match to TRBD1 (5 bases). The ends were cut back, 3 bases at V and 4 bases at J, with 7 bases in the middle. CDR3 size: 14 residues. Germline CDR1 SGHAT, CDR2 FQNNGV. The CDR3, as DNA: TGTGCCAGCAGCTTGACAGCCGGGGCCAACGTCCTGACTTTC. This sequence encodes CASSLTAGANVLTF.

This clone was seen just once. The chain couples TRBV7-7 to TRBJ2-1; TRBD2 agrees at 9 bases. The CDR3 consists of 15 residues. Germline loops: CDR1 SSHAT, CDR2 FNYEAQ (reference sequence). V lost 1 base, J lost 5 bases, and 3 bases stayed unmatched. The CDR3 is CASSLVAGVNNEQFF. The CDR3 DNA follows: TGTGCCAGCAGCTTAGTAGCGGGAGTGAACAATGAGCAGTTCTTC.

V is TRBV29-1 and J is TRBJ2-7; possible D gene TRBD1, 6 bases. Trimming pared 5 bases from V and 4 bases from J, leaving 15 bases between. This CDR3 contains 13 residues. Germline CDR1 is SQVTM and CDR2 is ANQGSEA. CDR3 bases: TGCAGCGTTATAGACAGGAAAAAATACGAGCAGTACTTC. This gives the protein CSVIDRKKYEQYF.

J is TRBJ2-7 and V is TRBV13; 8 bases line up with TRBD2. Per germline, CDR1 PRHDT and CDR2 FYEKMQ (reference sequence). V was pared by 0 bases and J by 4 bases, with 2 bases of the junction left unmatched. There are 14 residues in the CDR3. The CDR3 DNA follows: TGTGCCAGCAGCTTAGGTAGCGGGGAGTACGAGCAGTACTTC. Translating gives CASSLGSGEYEQYF.